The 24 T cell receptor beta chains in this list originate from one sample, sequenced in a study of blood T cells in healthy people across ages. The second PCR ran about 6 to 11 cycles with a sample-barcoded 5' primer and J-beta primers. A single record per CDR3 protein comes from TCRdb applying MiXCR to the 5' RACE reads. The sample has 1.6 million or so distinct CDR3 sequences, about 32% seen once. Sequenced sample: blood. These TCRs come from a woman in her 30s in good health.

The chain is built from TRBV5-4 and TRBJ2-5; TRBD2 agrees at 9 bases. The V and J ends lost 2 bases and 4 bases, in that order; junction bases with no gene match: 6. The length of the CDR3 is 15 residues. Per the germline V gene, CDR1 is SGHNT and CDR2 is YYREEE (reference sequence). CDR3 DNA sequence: TGTGCCAGCAGCTTCTTTCTAGCGGGAAGAGAGACCCAGTACTTC. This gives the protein CASSFFLAGRETQYF.

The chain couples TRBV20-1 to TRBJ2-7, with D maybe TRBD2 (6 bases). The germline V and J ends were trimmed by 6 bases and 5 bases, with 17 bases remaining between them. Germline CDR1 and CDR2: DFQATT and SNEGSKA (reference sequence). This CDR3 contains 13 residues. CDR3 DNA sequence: TGCAGTGCCCGAGGACTAATCTTCCACGAGCAGTACTTC. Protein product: CSARGLIFHEQYF.

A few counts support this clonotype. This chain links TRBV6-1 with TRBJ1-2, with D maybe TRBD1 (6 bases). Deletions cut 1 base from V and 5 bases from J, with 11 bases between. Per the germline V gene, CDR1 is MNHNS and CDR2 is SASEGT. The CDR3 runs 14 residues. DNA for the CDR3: TGTGCCAGCAGTGAAGTGGGGGCAGCTTATGGCTACACCTTC. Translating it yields CASSEVGAAYGYTF.

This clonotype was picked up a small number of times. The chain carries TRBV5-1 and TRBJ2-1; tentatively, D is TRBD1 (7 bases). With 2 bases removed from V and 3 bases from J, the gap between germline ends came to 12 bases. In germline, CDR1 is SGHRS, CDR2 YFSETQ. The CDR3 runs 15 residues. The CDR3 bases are TGCGCCAGCAGCTTTAACAGGGGAGGCTACAATGAGCAGTTCTTC. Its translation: CASSFNRGGYNEQFF.

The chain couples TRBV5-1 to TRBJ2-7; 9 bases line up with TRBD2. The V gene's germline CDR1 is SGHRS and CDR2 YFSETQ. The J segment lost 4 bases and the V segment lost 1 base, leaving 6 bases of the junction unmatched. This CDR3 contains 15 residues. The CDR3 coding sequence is TGCGCCAGCAGCTTGCTGGCTAGCGGGGAATACGAGCAGTACTTC. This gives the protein CASSLLASGEYEQYF.

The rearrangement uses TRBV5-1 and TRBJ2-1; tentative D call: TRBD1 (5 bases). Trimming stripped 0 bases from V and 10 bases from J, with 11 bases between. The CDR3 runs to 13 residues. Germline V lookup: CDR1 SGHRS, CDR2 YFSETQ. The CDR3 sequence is CASSLVQGREQFF. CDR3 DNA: TGCGCCAGCAGCTTGGTTCAGGGCAGGGAGCAGTTCTTC.

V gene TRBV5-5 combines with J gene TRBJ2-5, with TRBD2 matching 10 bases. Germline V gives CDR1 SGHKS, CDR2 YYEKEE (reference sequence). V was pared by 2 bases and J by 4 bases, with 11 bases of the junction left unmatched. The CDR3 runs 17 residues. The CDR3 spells CASSFTGGAGGAETQYF. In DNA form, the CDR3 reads TGTGCCAGCAGCTTCACCGGGGGAGCGGGGGGGGCAGAGACCCAGTACTTC.

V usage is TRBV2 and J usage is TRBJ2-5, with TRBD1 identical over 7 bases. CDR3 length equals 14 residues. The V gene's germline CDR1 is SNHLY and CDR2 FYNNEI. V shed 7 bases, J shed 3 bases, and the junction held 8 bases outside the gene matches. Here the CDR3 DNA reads TGTGCCAGCACTCGAGGGACAGACGAAGAGACCCAGTACTTC. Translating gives CASTRGTDEETQYF.

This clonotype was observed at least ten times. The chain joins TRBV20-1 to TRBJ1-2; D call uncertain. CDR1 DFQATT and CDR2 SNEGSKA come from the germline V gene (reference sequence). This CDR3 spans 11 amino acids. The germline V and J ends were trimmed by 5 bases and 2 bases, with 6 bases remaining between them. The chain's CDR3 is CSAARNYGYTF. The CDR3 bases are TGCAGTGCTGCCAGAAACTATGGCTACACCTTC.

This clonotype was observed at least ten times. Here the CDR3 reads CASSLRDNYEQYF. DNA of the CDR3: TGTGCCAGCAGTTTACGGGACAACTACGAGCAGTACTTC. This chain uses TRBV28 with TRBJ2-7, with D possibly TRBD1 on 6 matching bases. The CDR3 loop spans 13 amino acids. Trimming cost V 2 bases and J 3 bases, with 8 bases left between them. Germline values: CDR1 MDHEN, CDR2 SYDVKM.

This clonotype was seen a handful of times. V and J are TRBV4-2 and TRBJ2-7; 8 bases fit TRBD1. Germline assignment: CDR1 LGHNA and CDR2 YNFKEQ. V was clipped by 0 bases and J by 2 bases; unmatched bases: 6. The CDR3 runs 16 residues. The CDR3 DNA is TGTGCCAGCAGCCAAGATCTGAAGGACAGGGCCTACGAGCAGTACTTC. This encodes CASSQDLKDRAYEQYF.

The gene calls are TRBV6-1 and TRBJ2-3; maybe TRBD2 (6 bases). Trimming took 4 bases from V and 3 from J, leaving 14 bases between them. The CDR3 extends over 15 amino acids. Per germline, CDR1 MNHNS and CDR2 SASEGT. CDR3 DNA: TGTGCCAGCAGTGTACCGGGACTCCTTACAGATACGCAGTATTTT. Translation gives CASSVPGLLTDTQYF.

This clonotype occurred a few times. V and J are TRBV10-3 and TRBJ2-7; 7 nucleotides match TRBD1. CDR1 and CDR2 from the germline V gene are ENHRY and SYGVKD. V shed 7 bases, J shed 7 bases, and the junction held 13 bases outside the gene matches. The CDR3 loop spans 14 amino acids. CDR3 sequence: CAINFDRDGDEQYF. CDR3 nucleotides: TGTGCCATCAACTTCGACAGGGATGGGGATGAGCAGTACTTC.

In DNA, the CDR3 is TGTGCCAGTAGCCTCCAGGGCGACCCTATCAATGAGCAGTTCTTC. This sequence encodes CASSLQGDPINEQFF. The chain has TRBV19 and TRBJ2-1; TRBD1 is a possible D gene (5 bases). The CDR3 loop spans 15 amino acids. Germline V gene sequence: CDR1 LNHDA, CDR2 SQIVND (reference sequence). V was trimmed by 6 bases and J by 6 bases, leaving 18 bases between them.

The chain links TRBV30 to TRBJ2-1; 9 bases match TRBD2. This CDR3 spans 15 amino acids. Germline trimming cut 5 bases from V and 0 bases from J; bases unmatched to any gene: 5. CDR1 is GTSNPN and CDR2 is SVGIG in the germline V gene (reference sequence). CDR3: CAWDSGSPSYNEQFF. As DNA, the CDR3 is TGTGCCTGGGATAGCGGGAGCCCCTCCTACAATGAGCAGTTCTTC.

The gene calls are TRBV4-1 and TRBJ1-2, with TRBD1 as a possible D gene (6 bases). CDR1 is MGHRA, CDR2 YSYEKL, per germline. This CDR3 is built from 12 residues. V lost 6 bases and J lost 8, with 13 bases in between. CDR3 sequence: CASSVGARGYTF. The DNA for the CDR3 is TGCGCCAGCAGTGTGGGGGCGCGGGGCTACACCTTC.

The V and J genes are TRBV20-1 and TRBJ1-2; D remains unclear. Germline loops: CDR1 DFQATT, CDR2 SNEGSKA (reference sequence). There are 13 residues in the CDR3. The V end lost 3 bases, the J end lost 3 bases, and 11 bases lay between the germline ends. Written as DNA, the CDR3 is TGCAGTGCTAGCGGTGACCTCGACTATGGCTACACCTTC. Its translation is CSASGDLDYGYTF.

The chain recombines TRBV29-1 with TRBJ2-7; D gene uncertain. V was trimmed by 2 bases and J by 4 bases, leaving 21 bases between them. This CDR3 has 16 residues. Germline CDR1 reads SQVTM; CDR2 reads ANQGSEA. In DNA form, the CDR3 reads TGCAGCGTTGAATTCCTTGGTTCCAGGCGGCCATACGAGCAGTACTTC. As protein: CSVEFLGSRRPYEQYF.

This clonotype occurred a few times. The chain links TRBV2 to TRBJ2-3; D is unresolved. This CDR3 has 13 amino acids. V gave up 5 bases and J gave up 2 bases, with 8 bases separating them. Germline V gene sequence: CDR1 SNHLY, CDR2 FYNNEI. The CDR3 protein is CASSWLATDTQYF. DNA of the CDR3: TGTGCCAGCAGTTGGTTGGCCACAGATACGCAGTATTTT.

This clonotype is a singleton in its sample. The CDR3 sequence is CASSPSGAEANYGYTF. CDR3 nucleotide sequence: TGTGCCAGCTCACCTTCGGGGGCAGAGGCTAACTATGGCTACACCTTC. The chain couples TRBV18 to TRBJ1-2; perhaps TRBD1 as D (6 bases). This CDR3 is built from 16 residues. Trimming took off 3 bases at V and 0 bases at J, with 14 bases between the two ends. Germline lookup yields CDR1 KGHSH and CDR2 LQKENI.

The CDR3 DNA is TGTGCCAGCAGTTCAACTAGCGGCAGGGGAGAAGAGACCCAGTACTTC. Protein: CASSSTSGRGEETQYF. This chain connects TRBV28 to TRBJ2-5; TRBD2 aligns across 8 bases. V lost 4 bases to trimming and J lost 3 bases; unmatched junction nucleotides: 10. Germline V gives CDR1 MDHEN, CDR2 SYDVKM. The CDR3 length is 16 residues.

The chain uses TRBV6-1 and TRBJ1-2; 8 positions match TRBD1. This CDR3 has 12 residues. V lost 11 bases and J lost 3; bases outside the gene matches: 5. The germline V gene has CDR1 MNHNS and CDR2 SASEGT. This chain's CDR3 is CAGLTGDYGYTF. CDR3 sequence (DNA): TGTGCCGGACTGACAGGGGACTATGGCTACACCTTC.

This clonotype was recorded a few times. This chain's CDR3 is CASTAGGHGAEQFF. CDR3 bases: TGTGCCAGCACGGCGGGAGGGCATGGGGCTGAGCAGTTCTTC. The chain links TRBV12-3 or TRBV12-4 to TRBJ2-1; 9 positions match TRBD2. V gave up 7 bases and J gave up 9 bases; unmatched junction bases: 10. This CDR3 region has 14 residues.

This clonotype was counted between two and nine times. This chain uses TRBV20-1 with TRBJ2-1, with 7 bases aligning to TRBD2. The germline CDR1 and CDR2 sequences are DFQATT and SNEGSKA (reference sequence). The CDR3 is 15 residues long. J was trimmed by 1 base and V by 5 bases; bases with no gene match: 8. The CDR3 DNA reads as TGCAGTGCTCAGATCCGGACTAGTTCCTACAATGAGCAGTTCTTC. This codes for CSAQIRTSSYNEQFF.